These T cell receptor beta chains were read from a single sample in a study of cytomegalovirus exposure and HLA in healthy donors. Some clones are missing from TCRdb's copy, which holds only in-frame ones; the method was immunoSEQ multiplex PCR. The sample lists some 150,000 clones, over 75% seen once, with about 2.9% in the top ten. Sequencing was done on a sample of PBMCs. Receptors were obtained from a female donor in good health and CMV-seronegative. Both conserved end residues are part of each CDR3. Each record gives: J gene, D gene, V gene, clone size, CDR3 DNA, CDR3 protein. A D gene is named only where the DNA matches it firmly. The size field is filled for only some rows; it gives once, few, many or a size class.

J: TRBJ1-1; D: -; V: TRBV7-3; size: -; DNA: TGTGCCAGCAGCTTAGCAGGGGAAAGTGAAGCTTTCTTT; CDR3: CASSLAGESEAFF
J: TRBJ1-2; D: -; V: TRBV4-1; size: -; DNA: TGCGCCAGCAGCCAACTCCTCAATCCCCAGGGTGGGGGCGGCTACACCTTC; CDR3: CASSQLLNPQGGGGYTF
J: TRBJ2-2; D: -; V: TRBV7-3; size: few; DNA: TGTGCCAGCAGGGGGGGGCCAGTGAACACCGGGGAGCTGTTTTTT; CDR3: CASRGGPVNTGELFF
J: TRBJ2-1; D: -; V: TRBV27; size: -; DNA: TGTGCCAGCAGACTAGACTCCTACAATGAGCAGTTCTTC; CDR3: CASRLDSYNEQFF
J: TRBJ2-3; D: -; V: TRBV28; size: -; DNA: TGTGCCAGCAGCCAAGCCCGTAGCACAGATACGCAGTATTTT; CDR3: CASSQARSTDTQYF
J: TRBJ2-2; D: -; V: TRBV6-4; size: -; DNA: TGTGCCAGCAGCGAACAAGAAGCGGCCGGGGAGCTGTTTTTT; CDR3: CASSEQEAAGELFF
J: TRBJ2-7; D: TRBD1; V: TRBV6-6; size: -; DNA: TGTGCCAGCAGTCGGGACAGGGAATCCTACGAGCAGTACTTC; CDR3: CASSRDRESYEQYF
J: TRBJ1-2; D: -; V: TRBV21-1; size: -; DNA: TGTGCCAGCAGCAGAGCCCGCGGGGTAGGGGGCTACACCTTC; CDR3: CASSRARGVGGYTF
J: TRBJ1-3; D: -; V: TRBV2; size: few; DNA: TGTGCCAGCAGTGAAGGGACATACGGAAACACCATATATTTT; CDR3: CASSEGTYGNTIYF
J: TRBJ1-1; D: -; V: TRBV15; size: few; DNA: TGTGCCACCAGCAGGACACTCCCGCTGAGCACTGAAGCTTTCTTT; CDR3: CATSRTLPLSTEAFF